This T cell receptor (beta chain) was obtained from a study of blood T cell repertoires in COVID-19. Across the whole study: Researchers got acute and convalescent COVID-19 samples from the United States, Italy and Spain. From T cells, B-cell-depleted T cells, or PBMCs came the material, which was cDNA or gDNA.

Study processing details: Nucleated cell number was recorded as an estimate derived from reference gene primer amplification. Measured with immunoSEQ multiplex PCR; TCRdb has only the in-frame clones, and not every one. V and J calls and clone size follow that table, whereas D and trimming were derived from the DNA. The sample carries about 290,000 clones, about 89% recorded once. V lost 11 bases, J lost 5 bases, and 7 bases lay in between. This CDR3 is built from 10 residues. Germline-derived CDR1 and CDR2 are SNHLY and FYNNEI. Material for sequencing was peripheral blood. This receptor was taken from a man between 40 and 49 years old with acute or convalescent COVID-19. The genes are TRBV2 and TRBJ1-5; D remains unclear. CDR3 DNA sequence: TGTGCCGGTCGGGATCAGCCCCAGCATTTT. Protein: CAGRDQPQHF.